The sequence of this T cell receptor (beta chain) was determined in a study of cytomegalovirus exposure and HLA in healthy donors. Points from the study as a whole: When a later analysis was performed, an Asian-associated ancestry cluster reportedly had fewer N-insertions than the approximately 690-donor mean.

Primers: 60 Vbeta forward and 13 Jbeta reverse. In the original processing: A follow-up analysis tallied around 80 million unique TCR beta chains, roughly 9.9 million shared. TCRdb's table, derived via immunoSEQ multiplex PCR, lists solely in-frame clones and lacks some. That table furnishes V, J and clone size, whereas the DNA furnished D and trimming. The sample holds roughly 200,000 clones; about 9% are singletons and the top ten take roughly 1.4%. To note about this clone: Its antigen is undetermined.

V was shortened by 4 bases and J by 9 bases, with 15 bases between the two germline ends. Germline V lookup: CDR1 SGHTA, CDR2 FQGNSA. The CDR3 totals 13 residues. Donors sampled were nominally healthy, though unrecorded immune exposures were likely. This receptor was taken from a woman in her 30s in good health and CMV-seropositive. Sequenced: PBMCs. The chain links TRBV7-2 to TRBJ1-1; no reliable D call. The CDR3 reads CASSYTHGQKAFF. In DNA form, the CDR3 reads TGTGCCAGCAGCTACACGCATGGCCAGAAAGCTTTCTTT.